This T cell receptor beta chain was obtained from a study of cytomegalovirus exposure and HLA in healthy donors. Study-wide results and limits: Fewer N-insertions (relative to the approximately 670-donor mean) were reportedly seen in an Asian-associated ancestry cluster in a later analysis.

Between the trimmed V and J ends, which lost 0 bases and 0 bases, there was a span of 12 bases. In germline, CDR1 is SQVTM, CDR2 ANQGSEA. This CDR3 spans 16 amino acids. The PCR was carried out with 60 Vbeta primers and 13 Jbeta primers. Repertoires were generated with immunoSEQ multiplex PCR, while TCRdb's copy carries only in-frame clones and drops some. Among roughly 100,000 clones listed, about 9.5% were seen once. On this clone itself: Its specificity is not known.

Sequenced sample: PBMCs. The clonotype was recovered from a man between 35 and 55 years old in good health and CMV-seropositive. This chain joins TRBV29-1 and TRBJ2-4; D uncertain. The CDR3 bases are TGCAGCGTTGAAGATTTTGCGACAACAGCCAAAAACATTCAGTACTTC. This translates into CSVEDFATTAKNIQYF.